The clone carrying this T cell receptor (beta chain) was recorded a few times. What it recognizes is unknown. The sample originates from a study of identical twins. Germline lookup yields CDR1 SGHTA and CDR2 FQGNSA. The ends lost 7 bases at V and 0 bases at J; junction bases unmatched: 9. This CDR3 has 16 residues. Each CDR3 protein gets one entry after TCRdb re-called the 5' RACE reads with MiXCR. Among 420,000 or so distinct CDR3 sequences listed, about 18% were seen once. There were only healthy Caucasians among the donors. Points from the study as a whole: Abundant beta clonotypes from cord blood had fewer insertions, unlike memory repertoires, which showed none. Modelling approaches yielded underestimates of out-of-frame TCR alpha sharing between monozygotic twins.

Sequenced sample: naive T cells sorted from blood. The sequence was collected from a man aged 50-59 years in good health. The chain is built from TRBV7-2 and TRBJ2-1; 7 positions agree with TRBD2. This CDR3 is CASILGEGNSYNEQFF. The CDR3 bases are TGTGCCAGCATCCTAGGGGAGGGCAACTCCTACAATGAGCAGTTCTTC.